A selection of T cell receptor beta chains follows, all from one sample in a study of blood T cell repertoires in COVID-19. Libraries were prepared by immunoSEQ multiplex PCR; TCRdb keeps only in-frame clonotypes and omits some of them. The sample records hundreds of thousands of clones, over 75% being singletons. Sequencing was performed on peripheral blood. The receptors here all came from a woman in her 70s with COVID-19, enrolled during active disease. Both conserved end residues are trimmed from each CDR3.

TRBV4-1	TRBJ2-7	ASSPVGSGRYEQY
TRBV21-1	TRBJ1-2	ASSMSPPPGTGLNYGYT
TRBV6-1	TRBJ1-1	ASSERGLRAF
TRBV5-1	TRBJ1-2	ASSLAFQGNWDGYT
TRBV7-2	TRBJ2-7	ASSSRGTAEQY
TRBV5-4	TRBJ2-1	ASSLGSGNSYNEQF
TRBV3-1/TRBV3-2	TRBJ2-1	ASSPSGSNEQF
TRBV5-1	TRBJ2-7	ASSLDGGGNYEQY
TRBV5-4	TRBJ1-2	ASSSRGQGYGYT
TRBV19	TRBJ1-1	ASSIDGRTEAF
TRBV4-1	TRBJ2-3	ASSLTGEPTDTQY
TRBV7-7	TRBJ1-1	ASSLRTGTEAF
TRBV6-5	TRBJ1-4	ASRMDRANEKLF
TRBV19	TRBJ2-7	ASRARISSYEQY
TRBV7-2	TRBJ1-5	ASSMDRGNQPQH
TRBV5-1	TRBJ1-6	ASSSTGGSSPLH
TRBV27	TRBJ1-6	ASSFGSSYNSPLH
TRBV9	TRBJ2-2	ASSVVGTGYTGELF
TRBV19	TRBJ2-2	ASSPPLLNTGELF
TRBV29-1	TRBJ1-2	SGDTNYGYT
TRBV11-3	TRBJ1-2	ASSFSRVDGGYT
TRBV3-1/TRBV3-2	TRBJ2-2	ASSSQGGGGELF